This T cell receptor (beta chain) emerged from a study of blood T cells in healthy people across ages. The use of a sample-barcoded 5' primer and a J-beta primer mix characterized a second PCR of about 7 to 12 cycles. TCRdb re-called the 5' RACE reads with MiXCR, one entry per CDR3 protein. Of 1.5 million to 2 million distinct CDR3 sequences listed, 28% are singletons. Study results and limitations: The long-lived group displayed more naive CD4+ cells, plus higher diversity, than the aged donors did. Unsorted PBMCs ruled out conclusive naive versus antigen-experienced comparison.

This clonotype was seen at least ten times. Its antigen remains unknown. This TCR was recovered from a woman in her thirties in good health. Sequencing was done on a sample of blood.

This CDR3 is CASRAAGDPKNIQYF. The CDR3 DNA follows: TGTGCCTCCCGCGCAGCGGGAGATCCCAAAAACATTCAGTACTTC. This chain uses TRBV7-9 with TRBJ2-4; 8 bases are shared with TRBD2. CDR3 size: 15 residues. The germline V gene encodes CDR1 SEHNR and CDR2 FQNEAQ (reference sequence). V dropped 11 bases and J dropped 2; count of bases not matched to a gene: 11.